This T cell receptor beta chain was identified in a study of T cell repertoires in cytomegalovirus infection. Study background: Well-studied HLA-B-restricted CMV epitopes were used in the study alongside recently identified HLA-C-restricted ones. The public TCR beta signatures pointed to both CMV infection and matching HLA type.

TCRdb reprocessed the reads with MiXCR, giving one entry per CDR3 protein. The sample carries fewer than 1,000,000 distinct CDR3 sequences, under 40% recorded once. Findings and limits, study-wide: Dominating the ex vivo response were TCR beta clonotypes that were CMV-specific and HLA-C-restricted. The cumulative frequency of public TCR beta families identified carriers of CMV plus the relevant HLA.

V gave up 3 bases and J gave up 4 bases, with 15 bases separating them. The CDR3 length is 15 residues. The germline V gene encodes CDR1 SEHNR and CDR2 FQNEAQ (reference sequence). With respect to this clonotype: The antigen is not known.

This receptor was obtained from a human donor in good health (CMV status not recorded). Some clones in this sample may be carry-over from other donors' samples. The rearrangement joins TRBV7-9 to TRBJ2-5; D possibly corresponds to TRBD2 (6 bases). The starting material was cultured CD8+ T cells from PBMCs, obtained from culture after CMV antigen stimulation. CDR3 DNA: TGTGCCAGCAGCTTTCAGAGTCAGGGAGGAGAGACCCAGTACTTC. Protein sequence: CASSFQSQGGETQYF. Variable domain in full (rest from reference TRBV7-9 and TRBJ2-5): DTGVSQNPRHKITKRGQNVTFRCDPISEHNRLYWYRQTLGQGPEFLTYFQNEAQLEKSRLLSDRFSAERPKGSFSTLEIQRTEQGDSAMYLCASSFQSQGGETQYFGPGTRLLVL.